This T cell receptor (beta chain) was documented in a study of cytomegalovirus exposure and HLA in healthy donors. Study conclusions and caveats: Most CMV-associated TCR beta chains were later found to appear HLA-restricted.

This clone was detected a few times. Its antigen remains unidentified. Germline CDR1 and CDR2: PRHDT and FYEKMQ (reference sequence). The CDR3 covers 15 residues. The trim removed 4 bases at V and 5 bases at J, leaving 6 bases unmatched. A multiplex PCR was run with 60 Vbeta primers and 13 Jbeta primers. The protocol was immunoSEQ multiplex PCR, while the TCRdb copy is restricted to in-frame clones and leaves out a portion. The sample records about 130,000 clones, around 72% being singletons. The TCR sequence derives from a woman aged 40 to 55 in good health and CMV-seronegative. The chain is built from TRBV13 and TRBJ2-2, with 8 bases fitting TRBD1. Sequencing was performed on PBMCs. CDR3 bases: TGTGCCAGCAGCTCCCGGGACAGGTATACCGGGGAGCTGTTTTTT. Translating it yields CASSSRDRYTGELFF.